These T cell receptor beta chains were read from a single sample in a study of sequential checkpoint blockade in melanoma. Sequencing used immunoSEQ multiplex PCR; TCRdb keeps in-frame clones, though not all of them. This table has about 5,300 clones, roughly three fifths appearing once. Source: CD8+ T cells sorted from blood (inferred from file names), taken from a patient given nivolumab and ipilimumab in sequence. The receptor set was obtained from a human donor with melanoma. CDR3s leave out the opening cysteine and the closing phenylalanine or tryptophan. Fields, in order: V gene, J gene, CDR3 length, CDR3 protein.

V gene: TRBV10-1
J gene: TRBJ2-1
CDR3 length: 13
CDR3 protein: ASSGRGGSYNEQF

V gene: TRBV11-2
J gene: TRBJ1-5
CDR3 length: 14
CDR3 protein: ASSLTGTGGRQPQH

V gene: TRBV9
J gene: TRBJ1-2
CDR3 length: 15
CDR3 protein: ASSADPGTGEEAGYT

V gene: TRBV27
J gene: TRBJ1-4
CDR3 length: 12
CDR3 protein: ASSLWGANEKLF

V gene: TRBV7-9
J gene: TRBJ2-2
CDR3 length: 13
CDR3 protein: ASSLETGRTGELF

V gene: TRBV19
J gene: TRBJ2-1
CDR3 length: 13
CDR3 protein: ASSSTGTSINEQF

V gene: TRBV29-1
J gene: TRBJ2-3
CDR3 length: 11
CDR3 protein: SVATVGTDTQY

V gene: TRBV11-2
J gene: TRBJ2-7
CDR3 length: 14
CDR3 protein: ASSLELIGVGHEQY

V gene: TRBV11-2
J gene: TRBJ1-2
CDR3 length: 13
CDR3 protein: ASSLRPGTDYGYT

V gene: TRBV18
J gene: TRBJ2-3
CDR3 length: 10
CDR3 protein: ASEGPTDTQY

V gene: TRBV27
J gene: TRBJ2-5
CDR3 length: 12
CDR3 protein: ASSPGQGNETQY

V gene: TRBV5-8
J gene: TRBJ2-1
CDR3 length: 13
CDR3 protein: ASSLGGTASGEQF

V gene: TRBV4-3
J gene: TRBJ2-2
CDR3 length: 13
CDR3 protein: ASSQGTVVGGELF

V gene: TRBV10-3
J gene: TRBJ1-1
CDR3 length: 10
CDR3 protein: AITGQNTEAF

V gene: TRBV19
J gene: TRBJ1-2
CDR3 length: 11
CDR3 protein: ASSMGASYGYT

V gene: TRBV4-1
J gene: TRBJ2-7
CDR3 length: 14
CDR3 protein: ASSQVSGGSSYEQY

V gene: TRBV6-5
J gene: TRBJ2-3
CDR3 length: 12
CDR3 protein: ATAGTASTDTQY